This T cell receptor (beta chain) was recovered during a study of beta chain features in type 1 diabetes. Study at large: On cell yields, gender and age, patients and healthy donors were similar.

A word on this clone: As yet, its antigen is unknown.

Isolated RNA was reverse transcribed in full, so expressed TCRB transcripts were sequenced. The protocol was immunoSEQ multiplex PCR, while the TCRdb copy is restricted to in-frame clones and leaves out a portion. Here the sample spans about 660,000 clones, over 13% being singletons. Points from the study as a whole: HLA effects on TCRB rearrangement stayed unresolved here. For Type 1 diabetes patients, all four CD4+ subsets carried TCRB CDR3s that were moderately but significantly shorter.

Trimming removed 4 bases at V and 10 bases at J, with 33 bases between. Germline V gene data show CDR1 as SGDLS and CDR2 as YYNGEE. The CDR3 has 19 amino acids. This rearrangement joins TRBV9 to TRBJ1-5; D is perhaps TRBD1 (6 bases). The sequence was obtained from a man younger than 35 with type 1 diabetes. The sample comprised naive CD4+ T cells from blood. The DNA of the CDR3 is TGTGCCAGCAGCCTACGCTCTAGTACAGCCCAGGGGAGGGAGGGTCCCCAGCATTTT. Its protein is CASSLRSSTAQGREGPQHF.